This entry features one TCR beta chain sequence. Using the 5' RACE reads, TCRdb records one entry per CDR3 protein without DNA. This table lists over 150,000 distinct CDR3 sequences. The data derive from a study of monozygotic twins with inflammatory bowel disease. Germline CDR1 and CDR2: SGHRS and YFSETQ. This CDR3 has 15 amino acids. The chain has TRBV5-1 and TRBJ2-7; TCRdb proposes TRBD2, but this gene call is untestable without DNA. The receptor was isolated from a human donor with ulcerative colitis or Crohn's disease, or a healthy co-twin of an affected twin (not recorded which). Input material: blood. CDR3 sequence: CASSSLAGVGYEQYF.